This T cell receptor (beta chain) was retrieved from a study of T cells in Graves' hyperthyroidism and ophthalmopathy (dated by TCRdb to about 2019). Notes on the research overall: Peripheral blood samples were taken at initial diagnosis, before any treatment was given. To identify distinguishing TCR V-J signatures, a discovery cohort of around 98 patients was used, comprising fewer than 45 with Graves' ophthalmopathy and roughly 60 with stable Graves' hyperthyroidism. The 95 to 100 discovery patients were divided at random into training and test sets in a 7:3 ratio. The paper describes TCR Vbeta CDR3 sequencing of around 130 peripheral blood samples, made up of fewer than 50 ophthalmopathy patients, around 78 hyperthyroidism patients and 17 progressor patients. Whether ophthalmopathy could be predicted prospectively was tested in an independent validation cohort made up of roughly 20 hyperthyroidism patients plus 17 patients who later progressed to ophthalmopathy. In several Graves' hyperthyroidism patients, the study also compared T-cell repertoires from thyroid tissue with T-cell repertoires from blood. After sampling, hyperthyroidism patients received methimazole starting at 30 mg daily, and ophthalmopathy patients received high-dose intravenous methylprednisolone. What the study reported, not specific to this receptor: In validation, the model predicted progression to ophthalmopathy with 60% to 71% sensitivity and about 73% specificity, a median of roughly seven months before onset. A 13 V-J signature model separated ophthalmopathy from stable hyperthyroidism, with 87.88% sensitivity and just under 84% specificity in cross-validation and 80%/75% in testing. Sample size was not statistically predetermined, and investigators were not blinded to group allocation. Most expanded thyroid clonotypes (frequency above 0.001) were also found in blood, which suggests that blood repertoires may mirror thyroid immune responses.

As concerns this clonotype: The target of this receptor is not known. No base-level quality is on record; no much larger clone is a single base apart.

The TCR beta CDR3 regions were amplified from RNA transcripts. For the first round of RT-PCR on the TCR CDR3, the HTBI primer set was used together with the Qiagen OneStep RT-PCR kit. A second multiplex PCR round built the libraries, followed by size selection and purification. The libraries were sequenced on an Illumina HiSeq2000 using paired-end 100 bp reads. The paper's processing steps were these. SOAPnuke was used to process the raw data, throwing out any read that contained adapters or uncalled bases, had a mean Phred below 15, or lacked an exact constant-primer or identifier match. High-quality paired reads were merged with COPE v1.2.5, and unique nucleotide sequences were defined as clonotypes. Clonotypes were aligned to IMGT TRBV, TRBD and TRBJ reference segments using MiTCR v1.1. Analysis was restricted to V-J combinations with a frequency above 0.0001, which covered roughly 99% of repertoires. The TCS score was defined as the ratio of F50 (clonal expansion) to E x V (chaos), calculated using BLOSUM62-based TCRdist between CDR3 peptides within each V-J. Welch's t-statistics and random forest reduced fewer than 600 V-J features to roughly 13, which were used in a naive Bayes classifier (R e1071). TCRdb ran its own pipeline on the public reads, namely fastp trimming at Q25 and MiXCR clone calling, and kept in-frame beta chains. Identical CDR3 proteins give one entry, which carries the most common genes and DNA. For this entry, the V and J calls and clone size follow TCRdb and not the study's own pipeline. The sample yields approximately 510,000 distinct CDR3 sequences; roughly 20% were counted once. The ten largest account for 26% of the sample.

V drops 3 bases and J drops 6 bases, leaving 8 bases in between. Via the germline V gene, CDR1 is MGHDK and CDR2 SYGVNS. The CDR3 covers 12 residues, taking in both the cysteine and the phenylalanine. Only the CDR3 part of the read is kept: 36 bases, read in frame from the first base. Stable Graves' hyperthyroidism was defined as the absence of progression to ophthalmopathy over 18 months of follow-up. Hyperthyroidism patients were newly diagnosed, with disease duration under 2 months, and aged 18 to 65 years. The study excluded patients with uncontrolled infections, other autoimmune diseases, pregnancy or lactation. Diagnoses were established on the basis of clinical symptoms, serum thyroxine and TRAb, thyroid ultrasound, and orbital computed tomography. PBMCs were isolated from about 9.2 ml of fresh peripheral blood by Ficoll-Paque density gradient centrifugation. Trizol reagent was used to extract total RNA, and RNA quality was then checked on an Agilent 2100 Bioanalyzer.

Material: blood. The clonotype was recovered from a man aged 18 to 29 with Graves' hyperthyroidism. The V gene is TRBV25-1 and the J gene is TRBJ1-1; D gene: possibly TRBD1, on 5 matching bases. The DNA sequence is as follows: TGTGCCAGCAGTGATGGAGGGGCTGAAGCTTTCTTT. Its protein product is CASSDGGAEAFF.